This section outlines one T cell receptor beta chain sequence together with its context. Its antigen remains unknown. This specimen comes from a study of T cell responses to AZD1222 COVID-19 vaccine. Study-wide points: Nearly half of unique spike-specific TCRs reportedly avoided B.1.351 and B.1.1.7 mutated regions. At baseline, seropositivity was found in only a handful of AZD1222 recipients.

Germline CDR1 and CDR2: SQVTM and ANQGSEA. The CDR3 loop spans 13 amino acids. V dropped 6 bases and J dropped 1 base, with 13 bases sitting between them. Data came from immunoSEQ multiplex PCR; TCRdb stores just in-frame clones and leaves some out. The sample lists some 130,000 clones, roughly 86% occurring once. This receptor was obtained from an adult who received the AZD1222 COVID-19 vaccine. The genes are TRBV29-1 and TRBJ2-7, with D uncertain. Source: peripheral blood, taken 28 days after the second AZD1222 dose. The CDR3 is CSVSRDGSYEQYF. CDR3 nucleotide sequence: TGCAGCGTATCCCGAGACGGATCCTACGAGCAGTACTTC.